A selection of T cell receptor beta chains follows, all from one sample in a study of graft-versus-host responses after intestinal transplantation. TCRdb keeps only in-frame clones here, not all; method: immunoSEQ multiplex PCR. The data show 35,000 to 45,000 clones, around 94% seen once. The material sequenced was PBMCs, taken 16 days after intestinal transplant. Every receptor here comes from a human patient who received an intestinal transplant, so some T cells may come from the graft donor. CDR3s include the opening cysteine and the closing phenylalanine or tryptophan. A D gene is named only where the DNA matches it firmly. Size values are once, few and many counts, or a class for expanded clones, and some rows have none.

clone size: NA; J gene: TRBJ2-7; D gene: NA; V gene: TRBV27; CDR3 protein: CASSSGSPSYEQYF; CDR3 DNA: TGTGCCAGCAGTTCCGGTAGCCCTTCCTACGAGCAGTACTTC
clone size: NA; J gene: TRBJ1-1; D gene: NA; V gene: TRBV28; CDR3 protein: CASSGTVEAFF; CDR3 DNA: TGTGCCAGCAGCGGGACTGTTGAAGCTTTCTTT
clone size: NA; J gene: TRBJ2-7; D gene: NA; V gene: TRBV28; CDR3 protein: CASSSSDTYEQYF; CDR3 DNA: TGTGCCAGCAGTTCGAGCGACACCTACGAGCAGTACTTC
clone size: few; J gene: TRBJ1-5; D gene: TRBD1; V gene: TRBV7-9; CDR3 protein: CASSLSTGGQPQHF; CDR3 DNA: TGTGCCAGCAGCTTGTCTACAGGGGGTCAGCCCCAGCATTTT
clone size: NA; J gene: TRBJ2-7; D gene: NA; V gene: TRBV27; CDR3 protein: CASSTPSYEQYF; CDR3 DNA: TGTGCCAGCAGTACCCCATCCTACGAGCAGTACTTC
clone size: NA; J gene: TRBJ1-3; D gene: NA; V gene: TRBV6-1; CDR3 protein: CASSEQRDFLGNTIYF; CDR3 DNA: TGTGCCAGCAGTGAACAACGGGACTTTCTGGGAAACACCATATATTTT
clone size: NA; J gene: TRBJ1-5; D gene: NA; V gene: TRBV5-6; CDR3 protein: CASSSGGSQPQHF; CDR3 DNA: TGTGCCAGCAGCTCGGGGGGCAGTCAGCCCCAGCATTTT
clone size: NA; J gene: TRBJ1-1; D gene: NA; V gene: TRBV9; CDR3 protein: CASSVGRNTEAFF; CDR3 DNA: TGTGCCAGCAGCGTAGGGAGGAACACTGAAGCTTTCTTT
clone size: NA; J gene: TRBJ2-7; D gene: NA; V gene: TRBV6-6; CDR3 protein: CASSYYSVDYEQYF; CDR3 DNA: TGTGCCAGCAGTTACTATAGCGTCGACTACGAGCAGTACTTC
clone size: NA; J gene: TRBJ2-1; D gene: TRBD1; V gene: TRBV6-5; CDR3 protein: CASSWNRGNYNEQFF; CDR3 DNA: TGTGCCAGCAGTTGGAACAGGGGAAATTACAATGAGCAGTTCTTC
clone size: NA; J gene: TRBJ1-2; D gene: NA; V gene: TRBV6-5; CDR3 protein: CASSSRPDYGYTF; CDR3 DNA: TGTGCCAGCAGTTCACGCCCTGACTATGGCTACACCTTC
clone size: NA; J gene: TRBJ2-7; D gene: NA; V gene: TRBV5-1; CDR3 protein: CASSLVGQGIGEQYF; CDR3 DNA: TGCGCCAGCAGCTTGGTAGGTCAGGGAATAGGCGAGCAGTACTTC
clone size: NA; J gene: TRBJ1-2; D gene: NA; V gene: TRBV29-1; CDR3 protein: CSVVAGTNYGYTF; CDR3 DNA: TGCAGCGTTGTGGCAGGCACTAACTATGGCTACACCTTC
clone size: NA; J gene: TRBJ2-7; D gene: TRBD1; V gene: TRBV7-3; CDR3 protein: CASSLRQGSEQYF; CDR3 DNA: TGTGCCAGCAGCTTACGACAGGGGAGCGAGCAGTACTTC
clone size: NA; J gene: TRBJ2-5; D gene: TRBD2; V gene: TRBV2; CDR3 protein: CASSLSGRAWETQYF; CDR3 DNA: TGTGCCAGCAGTCTAAGCGGGAGGGCCTGGGAGACCCAGTACTTC
clone size: NA; J gene: TRBJ2-5; D gene: TRBD1; V gene: TRBV30; CDR3 protein: CAWSVPFLETGAPYQETQYF; CDR3 DNA: TGTGCCTGGAGTGTACCGTTTCTGGAGACAGGGGCCCCGTACCAAGAGACCCAGTACTTC
clone size: NA; J gene: TRBJ1-1; D gene: NA; V gene: TRBV28; CDR3 protein: CASSPTGVRILTEAFF; CDR3 DNA: TGTGCCAGCAGCCCCACAGGTGTTAGAATCCTCACTGAAGCTTTCTTT
clone size: NA; J gene: TRBJ1-3; D gene: NA; V gene: TRBV28; CDR3 protein: CASSNEGSGNTIYF; CDR3 DNA: TGTGCCAGCTCCAATGAGGGCAGTGGAAACACCATATATTTT
clone size: NA; J gene: TRBJ1-1; D gene: TRBD1; V gene: TRBV19; CDR3 protein: CASSILVTGGAGVNTEAFF; CDR3 DNA: TGTGCCAGTAGTATTCTCGTCACAGGGGGCGCAGGGGTGAACACTGAAGCTTTCTTT
clone size: NA; J gene: TRBJ2-1; D gene: TRBD2; V gene: TRBV6-9; CDR3 protein: CASTSPGGGPEQFF; CDR3 DNA: TGTGCCAGCACCTCCCCTGGGGGGGGTCCTGAGCAGTTCTTC
clone size: NA; J gene: TRBJ2-7; D gene: NA; V gene: TRBV19; CDR3 protein: CASSTGVGSYEQCF; CDR3 DNA: TGTGCCAGTAGTACCGGGGTCGGCTCCTACGAGCAGTGCTTC
clone size: NA; J gene: TRBJ1-1; D gene: NA; V gene: TRBV4-2; CDR3 protein: CASSQEPNTEAFF; CDR3 DNA: TGTGCCAGCAGCCAAGAACCTAACACTGAAGCTTTCTTT
clone size: NA; J gene: TRBJ2-5; D gene: TRBD1; V gene: TRBV4-1; CDR3 protein: CASSPSTGGLETQYF; CDR3 DNA: TGCGCCAGCAGCCCATCGACAGGGGGCTTGGAGACCCAGTACTTC
clone size: NA; J gene: TRBJ1-2; D gene: NA; V gene: TRBV28; CDR3 protein: CASSLVRYGYTF; CDR3 DNA: TGTGCCAGCAGTTTAGTCCGCTATGGCTACACCTTC
clone size: NA; J gene: TRBJ2-5; D gene: NA; V gene: TRBV4-3; CDR3 protein: CASSQEDRQETQYF; CDR3 DNA: TGCGCCAGCAGCCAAGAGGATAGACAAGAGACCCAGTACTTC
clone size: few; J gene: TRBJ1-4; D gene: NA; V gene: TRBV2; CDR3 protein: CASSEATAPNVGLFF; CDR3 DNA: TGTGCCAGCAGTGAAGCGACAGCCCCGAATGTTGGACTGTTTTTT
clone size: NA; J gene: TRBJ2-1; D gene: NA; V gene: TRBV21-1; CDR3 protein: CASRPLASKSPQYGYNEQFF; CDR3 DNA: TGTGCCAGCAGGCCCCTAGCGTCTAAATCCCCGCAATACGGCTACAATGAGCAGTTCTTC
clone size: NA; J gene: TRBJ1-2; D gene: TRBD1; V gene: TRBV6-5; CDR3 protein: CASSPGTGTNYGYTF; CDR3 DNA: TGTGCCAGCAGTCCCGGGACAGGGACTAACTATGGCTACACCTTC
clone size: NA; J gene: TRBJ2-7; D gene: TRBD1; V gene: TRBV7-6; CDR3 protein: CASSPGQGAGYEQYF; CDR3 DNA: TGTGCCAGCAGCCCAGGACAGGGGGCGGGATACGAGCAGTACTTC
clone size: NA; J gene: TRBJ1-6; D gene: NA; V gene: TRBV18; CDR3 protein: CASRGSSSYNSPLHF; CDR3 DNA: TGTGCCAGCCGGGGGTCCAGCTCCTATAATTCACCCCTCCACTTT
clone size: NA; J gene: TRBJ1-4; D gene: NA; V gene: TRBV28; CDR3 protein: CASRLTWGQNEKLFF; CDR3 DNA: TGTGCCAGCAGACTAACGTGGGGGCAAAATGAAAAACTGTTTTTT
clone size: NA; J gene: TRBJ2-7; D gene: NA; V gene: TRBV5-1; CDR3 protein: CASSLIPEVLTYEQYF; CDR3 DNA: TGCGCCAGCAGCTTGATCCCAGAGGTTCTAACCTACGAGCAGTACTTC
clone size: NA; J gene: TRBJ2-7; D gene: TRBD2; V gene: TRBV18; CDR3 protein: CASSPLAGVYEQYF; CDR3 DNA: TGTGCCAGCTCACCACTAGCGGGAGTCTACGAGCAGTACTTC
clone size: NA; J gene: TRBJ2-1; D gene: NA; V gene: TRBV19; CDR3 protein: CASSILGEIGDNEQFF; CDR3 DNA: TGTGCCAGTAGTATATTAGGGGAGATAGGCGACAATGAGCAGTTCTTC
clone size: few; J gene: TRBJ2-1; D gene: TRBD1; V gene: TRBV7-9; CDR3 protein: CASSSGTVYQFF; CDR3 DNA: TGTGCCAGCAGCTCCGGGACAGTCTACCAGTTCTTC
clone size: NA; J gene: TRBJ1-1; D gene: NA; V gene: TRBV2; CDR3 protein: CASRLGFVNTEAFF; CDR3 DNA: TGTGCCAGCAGGTTGGGTTTCGTGAACACTGAAGCTTTCTTT
clone size: NA; J gene: TRBJ2-1; D gene: NA; V gene: TRBV28; CDR3 protein: CASTDIADSSYNEQFF; CDR3 DNA: TGTGCCAGCACCGACATAGCGGACAGCTCCTACAATGAGCAGTTCTTC
clone size: once; J gene: TRBJ2-7; D gene: TRBD2; V gene: TRBV7-2; CDR3 protein: CASSYSGGGYEQYF; CDR3 DNA: TGTGCCAGCAGCTATAGCGGGGGCGGCTACGAGCAGTACTTC
clone size: NA; J gene: TRBJ1-1; D gene: NA; V gene: TRBV27; CDR3 protein: CASSPLGPYPEAFF; CDR3 DNA: TGTGCCAGCAGCCCCTTAGGGCCTTACCCTGAAGCTTTCTTT
clone size: NA; J gene: TRBJ1-2; D gene: TRBD1; V gene: TRBV6-1; CDR3 protein: CASSEDRALYGYTF; CDR3 DNA: TGTGCCAGCAGTGAGGACAGGGCTTTATATGGCTACACCTTC